The sequence of this TCR beta chain was determined in a study of shared clonotypes between healthy human individuals. Several immunoSEQ plates held equal portions of the genomic DNA taken from each subset. Produced via immunoSEQ multiplex PCR; TCRdb's table is partial and in-frame only. The repertoire has more than 850,000 clones, 70% to 80% of them found once; the top ten carry about 0.52%. The germline CDR1 and CDR2 sequences are KGHSH and LQKENI. The CDR3 loop spans 12 amino acids. V gave up 8 bases and J gave up 6 bases, with 12 bases separating them. The TCR was taken from a man aged 18 to 30 in good health. Some clones in this sample may be carry-over from other donors' samples. V is TRBV18 and J is TRBJ2-3; tentatively, D is TRBD1 (6 bases). Sequencing was performed on memory CD4+ T cells from PBMCs. Subset described: CD45RA-negative fraction. CDR3 sequence reads: CASASQGDTQYF. The CDR3 DNA reads TGTGCCAGCGCCTCCCAGGGGGATACGCAGTATTTT.